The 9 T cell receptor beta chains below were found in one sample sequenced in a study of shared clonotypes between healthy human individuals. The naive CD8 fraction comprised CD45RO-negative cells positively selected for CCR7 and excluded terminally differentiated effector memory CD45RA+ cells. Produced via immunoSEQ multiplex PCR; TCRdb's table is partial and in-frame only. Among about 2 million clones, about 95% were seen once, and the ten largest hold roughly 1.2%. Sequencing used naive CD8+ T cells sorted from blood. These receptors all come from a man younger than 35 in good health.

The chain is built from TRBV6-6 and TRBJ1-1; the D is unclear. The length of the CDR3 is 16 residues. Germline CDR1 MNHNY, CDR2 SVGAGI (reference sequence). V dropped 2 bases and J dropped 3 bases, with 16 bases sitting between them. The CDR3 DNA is TGTGCCAGCAGTTACAGAGGACTCGCCCGGGACACTGAAGCTTTCTTT. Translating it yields CASSYRGLARDTEAFF.

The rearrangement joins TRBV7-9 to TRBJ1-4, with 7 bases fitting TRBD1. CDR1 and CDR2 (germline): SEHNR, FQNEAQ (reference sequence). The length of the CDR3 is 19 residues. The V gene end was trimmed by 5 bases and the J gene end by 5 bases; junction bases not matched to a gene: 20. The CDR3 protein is CASSTRDSHTLDVNEKLFF. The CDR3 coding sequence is TGTGCCAGCAGCACACGGGACAGCCACACCCTCGACGTGAATGAAAAACTGTTTTTT.

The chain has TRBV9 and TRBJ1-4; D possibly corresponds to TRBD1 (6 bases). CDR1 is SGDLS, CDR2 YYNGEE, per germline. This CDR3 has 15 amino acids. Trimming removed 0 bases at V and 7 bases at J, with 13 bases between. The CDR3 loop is CASSVGGGALEKLFF. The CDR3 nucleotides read TGTGCCAGCAGCGTAGGCGGGGGGGCGCTTGAAAAACTGTTTTTT. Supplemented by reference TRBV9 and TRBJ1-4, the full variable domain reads DSGVTQTPKHLITATGQRVTLRCSPRSGDLSVYWYQQSLDQGLQFLIQYYNGEERAKGNILERFSAQQFPDLHSELNLSSLELGDSALYFCASSVGGGALEKLFFGSGTQLSVL.

CDR3 sequence: CASSTTGFTYEQYF. The CDR3 region has the DNA TGTGCCAGCAGTACGACAGGGTTTACCTACGAGCAGTACTTC. The V call is TRBV6-6, the J call TRBJ2-7; 7 bases align to TRBD1. This CDR3 has 14 amino acids. Germline V lookup: CDR1 MNHNY, CDR2 SVGAGI (reference sequence). J lost 2 bases, V lost 5 bases, and 6 bases had no gene match.

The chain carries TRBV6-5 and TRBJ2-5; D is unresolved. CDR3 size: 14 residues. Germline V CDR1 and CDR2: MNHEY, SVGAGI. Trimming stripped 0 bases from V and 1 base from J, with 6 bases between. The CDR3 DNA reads TGTGCCAGCAGTTACTCGCCGATCCAAGAGACCCAGTACTTC. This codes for CASSYSPIQETQYF.

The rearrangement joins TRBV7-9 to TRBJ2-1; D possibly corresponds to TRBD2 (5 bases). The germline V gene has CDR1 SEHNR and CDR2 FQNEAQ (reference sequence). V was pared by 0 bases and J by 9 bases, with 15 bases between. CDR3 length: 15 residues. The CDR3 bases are TGTGCCAGCAGCTTAGCTATAGTACTAGGAGGTGAGCAGTTCTTC. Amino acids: CASSLAIVLGGEQFF. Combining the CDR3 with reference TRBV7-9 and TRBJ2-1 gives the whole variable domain DTGVSQNPRHKITKRGQNVTFRCDPISEHNRLYWYRQTLGQGPEFLTYFQNEAQLEKSRLLSDRFSAERPKGSFSTLEIQRTEQGDSAMYLCASSLAIVLGGEQFFGPGTRLTVL.

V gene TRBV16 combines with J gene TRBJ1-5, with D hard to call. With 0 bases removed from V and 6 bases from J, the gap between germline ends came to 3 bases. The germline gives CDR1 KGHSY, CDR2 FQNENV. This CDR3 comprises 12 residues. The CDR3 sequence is CASSQSSQPQHF. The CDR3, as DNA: TGTGCCAGCAGCCAATCGTCTCAGCCCCAGCATTTT. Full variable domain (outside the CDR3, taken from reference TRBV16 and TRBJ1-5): GEEVAQTPKHLVRGEGQKAKLYCAPIKGHSYVFWYQQVLKNEFKFLISFQNENVFDETGMPKERFSAKCLPNSPCSLEIQATKLEDSAVYFCASSQSSQPQHFGDGTRLSIL.

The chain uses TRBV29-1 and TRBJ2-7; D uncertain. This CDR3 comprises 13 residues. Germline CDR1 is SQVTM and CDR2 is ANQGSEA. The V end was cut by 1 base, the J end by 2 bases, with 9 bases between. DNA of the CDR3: TGCAGCGTTGAAGGGACCTCAGCCTACGAGCAGTACTTC. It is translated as CSVEGTSAYEQYF.

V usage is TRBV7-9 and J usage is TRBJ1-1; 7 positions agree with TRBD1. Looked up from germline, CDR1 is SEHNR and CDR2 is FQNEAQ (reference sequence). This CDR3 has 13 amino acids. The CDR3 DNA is TGTGCTGAACAACAGGGGTGGAACACTGAAGCTTTCTTT. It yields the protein CAEQQGWNTEAFF.